This T cell receptor beta chain was captured by sequencing in a study of vaccination effects on CD4 cells after COVID-19. The CDR3 spans 13 residues. The V and J ends lost 4 bases and 4 bases, in that order; junction bases with no gene match: 0. In germline, CDR1 is KGHSH, CDR2 LQKENI. ViraFEST expansion of antigen-specific CD4+ T cells with viral peptide pools preceded sequencing. CD4+ T cell isolation took place after approximately 11 days of culture. After 2 million or so PBMC were placed in each well, they were cultured with 8.5 to 10 IU/ml IL-2 and about 10 ug/ml peptides. The authors replaced half the medium with IL-2 medium on days 3 and 7. This clone occurred a few times. Its target is not known. Assay: immunoSEQ multiplex PCR; the TCRdb copy retains only in-frame clones and omits some. Altogether about 61,000 clones are present, roughly 79% being singletons, with the ten largest covering about 2.7%.

The chain couples TRBV18 to TRBJ1-4; 7 bases fit TRBD1. The sequence came from a human donor who received a COVID-19 vaccine. Sequencing was performed on CD4+ T cells from PBMCs cultured with HCoV-229E spike peptides, taken before COVID-19 vaccination. CDR3 nucleotides: TGTGCCAGCTCACGGGACAGTAATGAAAAACTGTTTTTT. Its protein is CASSRDSNEKLFF. Using reference TRBV18 and TRBJ1-4 for the parts outside the CDR3, the full variable domain is NAGVMQNPRHLVRRRGQEARLRCSPMKGHSHVYWYRQLPEEGLKFMVYLQKENIIDESGMPKERFSAEFPKEGPSILRIQQVVRGDSAAYFCASSRDSNEKLFFGSGTQLSVL.